This T cell receptor (beta chain) was documented in a study of blood T cell repertoires in COVID-19. The V segment lost 3 bases and the J segment 3 bases; nucleotides outside the gene matches: 1. The germline V gene encodes CDR1 SGHVS and CDR2 FQNEAQ. The CDR3 contains 14 residues. Seattle enrolled patients during active infection and tracked them longitudinally. Clones were read by immunoSEQ multiplex PCR, and TCRdb kept only the in-frame ones, dropping some. The sample has 200,000 to 300,000 clones; around nine tenths are singletons. The rearrangement uses TRBV7-8 and TRBJ1-1, with 10 nucleotides matching TRBD1. The clonotype was recovered from a woman aged 60-75 years with COVID-19, enrolled during active disease. Sequencing was done on a sample of peripheral blood. In DNA, the CDR3 is TGTGCCAGCAGCTTTGGACAGGGGGACACTGAAGCTTTCTTT. Translated, it gives CASSFGQGDTEAFF.